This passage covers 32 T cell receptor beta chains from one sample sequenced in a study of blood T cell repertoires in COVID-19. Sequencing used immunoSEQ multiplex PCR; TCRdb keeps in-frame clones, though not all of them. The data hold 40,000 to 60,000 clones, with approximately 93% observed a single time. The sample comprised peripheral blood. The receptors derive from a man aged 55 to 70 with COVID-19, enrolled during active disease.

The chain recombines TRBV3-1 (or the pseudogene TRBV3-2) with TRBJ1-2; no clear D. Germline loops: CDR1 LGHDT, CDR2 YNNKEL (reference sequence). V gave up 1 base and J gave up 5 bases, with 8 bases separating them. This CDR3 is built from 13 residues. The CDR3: CASSQVTGYGYTF. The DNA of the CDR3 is TGTGCCAGCAGCCAAGTCACGGGTTATGGCTACACCTTC.

CDR3 bases: TGTGCCAGCAGCTTATTACCCGGTGAGCAGTTCTTC. It yields the protein CASSLLPGEQFF. J is TRBJ2-1 and V is TRBV7-2; no clear D gene. V gave up 2 bases and J gave up 9 bases, with 8 bases separating them. CDR1 is SGHTA and CDR2 is FQGNSA in the germline V gene. The CDR3 runs 12 residues.

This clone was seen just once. The DNA of the CDR3 is TGTGCCAGCAGCCCGGGAGGGACAGGGCCCCAGCCCCAGCATTTT. Encoded protein: CASSPGGTGPQPQHF. The gene calls are TRBV7-2 and TRBJ1-5, with 9 bases matching TRBD1. V lost 5 bases and J lost 7; bases outside the gene matches: 9. Germline assignment: CDR1 SGHTA and CDR2 FQGNSA. This CDR3 contains 15 residues.

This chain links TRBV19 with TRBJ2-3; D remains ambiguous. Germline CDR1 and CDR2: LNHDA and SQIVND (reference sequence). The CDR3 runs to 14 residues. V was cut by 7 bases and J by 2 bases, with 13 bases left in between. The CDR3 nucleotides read TGTGCCAGTATGAGGTCGGTCGTCACAGATACGCAGTATTTT. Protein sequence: CASMRSVVTDTQYF.

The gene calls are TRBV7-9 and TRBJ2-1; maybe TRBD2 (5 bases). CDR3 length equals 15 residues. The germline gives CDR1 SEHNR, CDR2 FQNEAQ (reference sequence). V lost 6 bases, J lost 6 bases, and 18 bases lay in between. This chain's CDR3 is CASSPKRRSGNEQFF. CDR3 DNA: TGTGCCAGCAGTCCGAAGCGGAGGAGTGGCAATGAGCAGTTCTTC. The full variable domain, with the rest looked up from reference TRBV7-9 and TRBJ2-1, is DTGVSQNPRHKITKRGQNVTFRCDPISEHNRLYWYRQTLGQGPEFLTYFQNEAQLEKSRLLSDRFSAERPKGSFSTLEIQRTEQGDSAMYLCASSPKRRSGNEQFFGPGTRLTVL.

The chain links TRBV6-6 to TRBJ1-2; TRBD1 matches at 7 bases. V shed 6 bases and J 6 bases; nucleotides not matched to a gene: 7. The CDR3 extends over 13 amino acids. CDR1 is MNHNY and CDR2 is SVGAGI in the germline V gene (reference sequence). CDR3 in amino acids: CASRKIQGDGYTF. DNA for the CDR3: TGTGCCAGCAGGAAAATCCAGGGGGATGGCTACACCTTC.

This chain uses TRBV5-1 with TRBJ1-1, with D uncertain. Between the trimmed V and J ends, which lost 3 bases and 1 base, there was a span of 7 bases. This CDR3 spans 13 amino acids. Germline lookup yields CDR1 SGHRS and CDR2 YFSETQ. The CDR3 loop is CASSYRQNTEAFF. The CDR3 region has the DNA TGCGCCAGCAGCTACCGACAGAACACTGAAGCTTTCTTT.

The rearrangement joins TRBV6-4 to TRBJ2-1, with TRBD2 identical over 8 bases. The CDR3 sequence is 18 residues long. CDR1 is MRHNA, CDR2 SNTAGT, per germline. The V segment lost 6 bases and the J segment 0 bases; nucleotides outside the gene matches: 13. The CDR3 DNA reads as TGTGCCAGCAGACCGATCCCACCGACTAGCGCCTCCTACAATGAGCAGTTCTTC. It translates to CASRPIPPTSASYNEQFF.

CDR3: CASSLADGLAYGYTF. CDR3 nucleotide sequence: TGTGCCAGCAGCTTGGCGGACGGTCTAGCATATGGCTACACCTTC. The chain links TRBV5-6 to TRBJ1-2, with D hard to call. Trimming removed 0 bases at V and 5 bases at J, with 14 bases between. Looked up from germline, CDR1 is SGHDT and CDR2 is YYEEEE. The CDR3 spans 15 residues.

The CDR3 sequence: CASSLDGASGRSGEQYF. The DNA for the CDR3 is TGTGCCAGCAGCTTAGACGGGGCTAGCGGGAGATCGGGCGAGCAGTACTTC. V usage is TRBV7-2 and J usage is TRBJ2-7, with 10 positions matching TRBD2. Germline-derived CDR1 and CDR2 are SGHTA and FQGNSA. The CDR3 spans 17 residues. V dropped 1 base and J dropped 6; count of bases not matched to a gene: 12.

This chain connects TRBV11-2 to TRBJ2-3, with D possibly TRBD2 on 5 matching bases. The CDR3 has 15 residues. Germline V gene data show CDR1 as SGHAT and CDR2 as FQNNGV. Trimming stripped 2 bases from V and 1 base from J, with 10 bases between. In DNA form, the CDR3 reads TGTGCCAGCAGCTTATCCGGGGTTGGCACAGATACGCAGTATTTT. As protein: CASSLSGVGTDTQYF.

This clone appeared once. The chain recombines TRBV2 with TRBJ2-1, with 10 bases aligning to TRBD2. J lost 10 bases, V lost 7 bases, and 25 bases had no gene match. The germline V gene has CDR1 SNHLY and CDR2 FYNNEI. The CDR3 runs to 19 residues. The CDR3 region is CASIAASSGLAEPSKEQFF. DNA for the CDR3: TGTGCCAGCATTGCCGCCTCGAGTGGACTAGCGGAGCCGAGTAAGGAGCAGTTCTTC.

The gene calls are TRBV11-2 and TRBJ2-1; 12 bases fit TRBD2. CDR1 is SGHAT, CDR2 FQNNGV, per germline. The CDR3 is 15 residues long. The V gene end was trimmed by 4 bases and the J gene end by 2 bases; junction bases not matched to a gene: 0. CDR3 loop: CASSSSGGAYNEQFF. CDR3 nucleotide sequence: TGTGCCAGCAGCTCTAGCGGGGGGGCCTACAATGAGCAGTTCTTC.

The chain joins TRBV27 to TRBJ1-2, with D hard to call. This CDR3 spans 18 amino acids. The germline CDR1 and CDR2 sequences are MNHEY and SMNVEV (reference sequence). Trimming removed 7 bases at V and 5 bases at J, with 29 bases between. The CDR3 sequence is CASKETSRRGDGRYGYTF. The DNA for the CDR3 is TGTGCCAGCAAGGAGACTTCCCGACGGGGAGACGGAAGATATGGCTACACCTTC.

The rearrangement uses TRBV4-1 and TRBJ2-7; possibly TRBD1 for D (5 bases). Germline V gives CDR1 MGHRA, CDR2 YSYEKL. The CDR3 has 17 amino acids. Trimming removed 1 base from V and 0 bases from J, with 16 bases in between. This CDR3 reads CASSQGIVSGISYEQYF. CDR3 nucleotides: TGCGCCAGCAGCCAAGGAATAGTTTCAGGGATCTCCTACGAGCAGTACTTC.

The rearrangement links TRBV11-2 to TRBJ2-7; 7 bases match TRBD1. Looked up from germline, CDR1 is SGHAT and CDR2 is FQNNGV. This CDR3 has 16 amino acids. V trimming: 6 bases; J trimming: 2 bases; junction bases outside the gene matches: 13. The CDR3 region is CASRDVKRDRAYEQYF. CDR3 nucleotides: TGTGCCAGCAGGGATGTGAAACGGGACAGAGCCTACGAGCAGTACTTC. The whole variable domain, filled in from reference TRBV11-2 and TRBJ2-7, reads EAGVAQSPRYKIIEKRQSVAFWCNPISGHATLYWYQQILGQGPKLLIQFQNNGVVDDSQLPKDRFSAERLKGVDSTLKIQPAKLEDSAVYLCASRDVKRDRAYEQYFGPGTRLTVT.

CDR3 sequence (DNA): TGTGCCATCAGTGAAAACAGGGGCGCGGAGGGCTACACCTTC. This sequence encodes CAISENRGAEGYTF. This chain joins TRBV10-3 and TRBJ1-2; the match to TRBD1 covers 7 bases. The ends lost 3 bases at V and 8 bases at J; junction bases unmatched: 9. From germline, CDR1 is ENHRY and CDR2 SYGVKD. This CDR3 contains 14 residues.

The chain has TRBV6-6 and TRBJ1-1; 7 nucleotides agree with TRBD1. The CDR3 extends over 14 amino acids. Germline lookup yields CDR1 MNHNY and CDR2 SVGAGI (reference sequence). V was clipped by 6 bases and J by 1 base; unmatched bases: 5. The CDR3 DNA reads TGTGCCAGCAGCCGAGGGACAGAGAACACTGAAGCTTTCTTT. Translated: CASSRGTENTEAFF.

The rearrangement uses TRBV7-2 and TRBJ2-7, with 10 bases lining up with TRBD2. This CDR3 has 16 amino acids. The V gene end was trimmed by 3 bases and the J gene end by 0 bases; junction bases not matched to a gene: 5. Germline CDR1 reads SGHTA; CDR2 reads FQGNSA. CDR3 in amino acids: CASSFPGTSDSYEQYF. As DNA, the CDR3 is TGTGCCAGCAGCTTCCCCGGGACTAGCGACTCCTACGAGCAGTACTTC. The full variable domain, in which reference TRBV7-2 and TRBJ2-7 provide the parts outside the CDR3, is GAGVSQSPSNKVTEKGKDVELRCDPISGHTALYWYRQSLGQGLEFLIYFQGNSAPDKSGLPSDRFSAERTGGSVSTLTIQRTQQEDSAVYLCASSFPGTSDSYEQYFGPGTRLTVT.

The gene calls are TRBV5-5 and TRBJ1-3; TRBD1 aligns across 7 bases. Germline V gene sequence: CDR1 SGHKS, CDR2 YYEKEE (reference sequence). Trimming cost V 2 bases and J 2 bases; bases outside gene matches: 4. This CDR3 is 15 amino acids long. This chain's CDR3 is CASSFLTGAGNTIYF. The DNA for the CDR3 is TGTGCCAGCAGCTTTCTTACAGGGGCTGGAAACACCATATATTTT. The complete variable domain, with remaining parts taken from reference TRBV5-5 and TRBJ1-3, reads DAGVTQSPTHLIKTRGQQVTLRCSPISGHKSVSWYQQVLGQGPQFIFQYYEKEERGRGNFPDRFSARQFPNYSSELNVNALLLGDSALYLCASSFLTGAGNTIYFGEGSWLTVV.

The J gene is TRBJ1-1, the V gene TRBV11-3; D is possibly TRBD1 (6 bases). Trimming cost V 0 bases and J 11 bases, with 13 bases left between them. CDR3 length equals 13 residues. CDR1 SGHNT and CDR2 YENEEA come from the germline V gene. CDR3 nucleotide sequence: TGTGCCAGCAGCTTAGATCGCACAGGGATTGCTTTCTTT. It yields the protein CASSLDRTGIAFF.

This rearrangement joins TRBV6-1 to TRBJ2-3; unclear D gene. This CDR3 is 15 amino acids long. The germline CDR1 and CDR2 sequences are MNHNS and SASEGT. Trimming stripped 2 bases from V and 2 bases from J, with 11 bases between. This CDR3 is CASSETHIATDTQYF. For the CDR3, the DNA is TGTGCCAGCAGTGAAACCCACATTGCCACAGATACGCAGTATTTT.

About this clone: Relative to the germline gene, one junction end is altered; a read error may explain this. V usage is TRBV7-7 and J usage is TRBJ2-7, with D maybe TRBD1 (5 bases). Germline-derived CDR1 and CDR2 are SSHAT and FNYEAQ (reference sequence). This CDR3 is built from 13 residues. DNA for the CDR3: TGTGCTAGCAGCTTTGACAGCACCTACGAGCAGTACTTC. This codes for CASSFDSTYEQYF. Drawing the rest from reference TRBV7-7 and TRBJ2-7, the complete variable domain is GAGVSQSPRYKVTKRGQDVTLRCDPISSHATLYWYQQALGQGPEFLTYFNYEAQPDKSGLPSDRFSAERPEGSISTLTIQRTEQRDSAMYRCASSFDSTYEQYFGPGTRLTVT.

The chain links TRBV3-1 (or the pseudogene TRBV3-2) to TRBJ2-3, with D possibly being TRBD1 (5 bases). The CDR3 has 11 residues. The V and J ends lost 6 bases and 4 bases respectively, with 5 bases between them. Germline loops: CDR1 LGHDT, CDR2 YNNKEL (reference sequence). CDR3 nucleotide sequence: TGTGCCAGCAGAGGGGCAGATACGCAGTATTTT. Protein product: CASRGADTQYF.

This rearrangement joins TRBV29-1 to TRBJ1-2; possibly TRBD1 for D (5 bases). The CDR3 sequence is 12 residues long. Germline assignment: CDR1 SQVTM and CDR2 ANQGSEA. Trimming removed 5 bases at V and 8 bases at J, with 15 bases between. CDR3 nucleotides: TGCAGCGTTCCCCCGGGGGATGGAGGCTACACCTTC. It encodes CSVPPGDGGYTF.

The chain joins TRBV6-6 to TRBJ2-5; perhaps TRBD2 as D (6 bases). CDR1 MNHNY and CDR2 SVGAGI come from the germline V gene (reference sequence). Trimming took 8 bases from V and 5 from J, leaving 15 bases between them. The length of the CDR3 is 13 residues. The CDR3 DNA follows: TGTGCCAGCTGTCCGGGAGTCGTGGAGACCCAGTACTTC. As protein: CASCPGVVETQYF.

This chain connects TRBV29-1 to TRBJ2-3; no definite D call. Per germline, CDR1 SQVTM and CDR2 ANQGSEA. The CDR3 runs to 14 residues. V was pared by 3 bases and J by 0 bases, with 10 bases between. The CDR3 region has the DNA TGCAGCGTTGAGCCCTCAAGCAGCACAGATACGCAGTATTTT. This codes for CSVEPSSSTDTQYF.

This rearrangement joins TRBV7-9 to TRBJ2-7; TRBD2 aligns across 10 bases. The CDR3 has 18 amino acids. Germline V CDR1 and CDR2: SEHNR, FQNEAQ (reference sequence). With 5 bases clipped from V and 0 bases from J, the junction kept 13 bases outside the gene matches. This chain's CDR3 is CASSPRGSGGQSSYEQYF. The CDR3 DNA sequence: TGTGCCAGCAGCCCCCGGGGTAGCGGGGGGCAAAGCTCCTACGAGCAGTACTTC.

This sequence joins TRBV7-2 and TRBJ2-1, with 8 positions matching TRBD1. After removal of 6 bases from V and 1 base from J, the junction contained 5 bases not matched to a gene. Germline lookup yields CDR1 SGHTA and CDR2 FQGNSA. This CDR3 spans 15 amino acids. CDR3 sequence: CASSAGGASYNEQFF. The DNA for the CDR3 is TGTGCCAGCAGTGCAGGGGGCGCATCCTACAATGAGCAGTTCTTC.

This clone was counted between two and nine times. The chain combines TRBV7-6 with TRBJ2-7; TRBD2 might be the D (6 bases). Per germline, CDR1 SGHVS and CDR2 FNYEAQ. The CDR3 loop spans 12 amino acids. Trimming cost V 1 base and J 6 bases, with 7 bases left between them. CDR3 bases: TGTGCCAGCAGCTTAGAGGGAGGCGAGCAGTACTTC. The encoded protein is CASSLEGGEQYF.

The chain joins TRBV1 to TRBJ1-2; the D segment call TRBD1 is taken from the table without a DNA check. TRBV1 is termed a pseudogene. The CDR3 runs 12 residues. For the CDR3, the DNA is TGCACCAGCAGCCGAAGGGGGTTTGGCTACACCTTC. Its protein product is CTSSRRGFGYTF.

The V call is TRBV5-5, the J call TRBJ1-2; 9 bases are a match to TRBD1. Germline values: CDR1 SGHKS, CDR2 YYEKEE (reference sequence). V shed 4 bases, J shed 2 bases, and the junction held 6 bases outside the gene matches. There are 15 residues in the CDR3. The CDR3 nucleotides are TGTGCCAGCAGCCGAGCGGGACAGGGAAACTATGGCTACACCTTC. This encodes CASSRAGQGNYGYTF.